This record covers a single T cell receptor (beta chain). The CDR3 spans 13 residues. Germline CDR1 SQVTM, CDR2 ANQGSEA. J lost 2 bases, V lost 7 bases, and 2 bases had no gene match. Authors' data handling: Using reference gene primer amplification, nucleated cell counts were estimated. TCRdb's copy holds only in-frame clones and misses some; the assay was immunoSEQ multiplex PCR. The V and J calls and clone size are taken from that table; D and trimming were inferred from the DNA. The sample has over 200,000 clones, 86% seen once. The record originates from a study of blood T cell repertoires in COVID-19. Whole-study context: Italy, Spain and the United States were the sources of the convalescent and acute COVID-19 samples. PBMCs, B-cell-depleted T cells, or T cells provided the cDNA or gDNA that made up the material.

This TCR came from a man aged 25-45 years who had recovered from COVID-19. The V call is TRBV29-1, the J call TRBJ2-2, with TRBD1 matching 9 bases. Sequenced material: peripheral blood. The DNA of the CDR3 is TGCAGCGGGGGACAGGGAAACACCGGGGAGCTGTTTTTT. This gives the protein CSGGQGNTGELFF.